Below, 26 T cell receptor beta chains from the same sample are listed, as sequenced in a study of technical replicates of blood from several donors. The protocol was immunoSEQ multiplex PCR, while the TCRdb copy is restricted to in-frame clones and leaves out a portion. The data hold about 93,000 clones, with nearly 97% observed a single time. The sequencing sample was made of T cells isolated from PBMCs. Receptor source: a human donor in good health.

V usage is TRBV4-1 and J usage is TRBJ2-6; maybe TRBD1 (5 bases). CDR1 is MGHRA, CDR2 YSYEKL, per germline. The V and J ends lost 4 bases and 0 bases respectively, with 7 bases between them. The CDR3 is 15 residues long. CDR3 protein: CASSPRDSGANVLTF. The CDR3 DNA is TGCGCCAGCAGCCCCAGGGACTCTGGGGCCAACGTCCTGACTTTC.

The CDR3 reads CASSLGGTTELQETQYF. The DNA of the CDR3 is TGCGCCAGCAGCTTGGGGGGTACGACAGAACTACAAGAGACCCAGTACTTC. V is TRBV5-1 and J is TRBJ2-5, with D perhaps TRBD1 (5 bases). Deletions cut 0 bases from V and 2 bases from J, with 17 bases between. The V gene's germline CDR1 is SGHRS and CDR2 YFSETQ. The CDR3 extends over 17 amino acids.

The chain combines TRBV27 with TRBJ2-3; 7 bases align to TRBD1. Germline CDR1 MNHEY, CDR2 SMNVEV (reference sequence). V lost 5 bases and J lost 0; bases outside the gene matches: 8. The CDR3 sequence is 16 residues long. The CDR3 spells CASSPEGTASTDTQYF. DNA of the CDR3: TGTGCCAGCAGTCCGGAAGGGACAGCTAGCACAGATACGCAGTATTTT.

The chain links TRBV6-1 to TRBJ1-5, with D possibly matching TRBD1 (5 bases). Germline V gene data show CDR1 as MNHNS and CDR2 as SASEGT. Deletions cut 4 bases from V and 0 bases from J, with 13 bases between. The CDR3 runs to 16 residues. The CDR3 protein is CASSGGAGSSNQPQHF. The CDR3 bases are TGTGCCAGCAGTGGCGGGGCAGGGTCTAGCAATCAGCCCCAGCATTTT.

CDR3 residues: CASSLVGGGNEQFF. DNA of the CDR3: TGCGCCAGCAGCTTAGTTGGCGGGGGCAATGAGCAGTTCTTC. V gene TRBV5-1 combines with J gene TRBJ2-1, with 7 nucleotides matching TRBD2. The CDR3 is 14 amino acids. J gave up 6 bases and V 2 bases, and 5 bases lay outside the gene matches. CDR1 is SGHRS, CDR2 YFSETQ, per germline.

V is TRBV5-6 and J is TRBJ2-1; 12 positions agree with TRBD2. Germline V gene sequence: CDR1 SGHDT, CDR2 YYEEEE. The CDR3 spans 15 residues. The junction had 4 bases not matched to a gene; V was cut back by 3 bases and J by 6 bases. Here the CDR3 DNA reads TGTGCCAGCAGCTCCCTGACTAGCGGGGGCAATGAGCAGTTCTTC. Its translation: CASSSLTSGGNEQFF.

This CDR3 is CAWSRQGFYGYTF. Here the CDR3 DNA reads TGTGCCTGGAGCCGACAGGGATTCTATGGCTACACCTTC. The V call is TRBV30, the J call TRBJ1-2, with TRBD1 identical over 7 bases. Germline CDR1 GTSNPN, CDR2 SVGIG (reference sequence). J was trimmed by 4 bases and V by 3 bases; bases with no gene match: 5. The CDR3 is 13 amino acids.

V usage is TRBV7-9 and J usage is TRBJ1-1; D is uncertain. This CDR3 is 14 amino acids long. Trimming cost V 5 bases and J 7 bases, with 17 bases left between them. In germline, CDR1 is SEHNR, CDR2 FQNEAQ (reference sequence). DNA of the CDR3: TGTGCCAGCAGCCCCGTCCTGGAGTCCATTGAAGCTTTCTTT. This sequence encodes CASSPVLESIEAFF.

V and J are TRBV19 and TRBJ2-7; 9 bases agree with TRBD1. V shed 8 bases and J 5 bases; nucleotides not matched to a gene: 16. Looked up from germline, CDR1 is LNHDA and CDR2 is SQIVND (reference sequence). The CDR3 has 16 residues. CDR3 loop: CASRAPGQGLTDEQYF. CDR3 in DNA: TGTGCCAGTCGTGCCCCGGGACAGGGCTTAACGGACGAGCAGTACTTC.

V is TRBV6-1 and J is TRBJ1-1; no definite D call. CDR1 MNHNS and CDR2 SASEGT come from the germline V gene. V lost 2 bases to trimming and J lost 8 bases, with 12 bases between them. This CDR3 spans 13 amino acids. CDR3 residues: CASSELAATEAFF. CDR3 nucleotides: TGTGCCAGCAGTGAATTAGCCGCTACCGAAGCTTTCTTT.

This clone was recorded once. CDR3 sequence reads: CASSDDRALYEQYF. CDR3 bases: TGTGCCAGCAGTGATGACAGAGCCCTCTACGAGCAGTACTTC. The rearrangement joins TRBV6-1 to TRBJ2-7; perhaps TRBD1 as D (5 bases). Germline V gene data show CDR1 as MNHNS and CDR2 as SASEGT. Deletions cut 3 bases from V and 3 bases from J, with 12 bases between. This CDR3 has 14 residues.

V and J are TRBV28 and TRBJ2-5, with 10 bases fitting TRBD2. The CDR3 consists of 16 residues. The germline V gene encodes CDR1 MDHEN and CDR2 SYDVKM. V shed 2 bases and J 4 bases; nucleotides not matched to a gene: 7. This CDR3 is CASSLGVSGRGETQYF. The CDR3 region has the DNA TGTGCCAGCAGTTTAGGGGTGAGCGGGAGGGGAGAGACCCAGTACTTC.

The V gene is TRBV2, the J gene TRBJ1-1; no reliable D call. Germline V gene sequence: CDR1 SNHLY, CDR2 FYNNEI. This CDR3 has 16 amino acids. Trimming left V 6 bases short and J 11 bases short, with 28 bases between. In DNA, the CDR3 is TGTGCCAGCAGCCCTCTCGACGCATTCATTTCCTCGGAGGCTTTCTTT. This sequence encodes CASSPLDAFISSEAFF. The full variable domain, completed using reference TRBV2 and TRBJ1-1, is EPEVTQTPSHQVTQMGQEVILRCVPISNHLYFYWYRQILGQKVEFLVSFYNNEISEKSEIFDDQFSVERPDGSNFTLKIRSTKLEDSAMYFCASSPLDAFISSEAFFGQGTRLTVV.

The table lists this clone with a count of one. The rearrangement links TRBV5-1 to TRBJ2-5, with 7 bases fitting TRBD2. Germline CDR1 SGHRS, CDR2 YFSETQ. The J segment lost 1 base and the V segment lost 0 bases, leaving 6 bases of the junction unmatched. This CDR3 has 16 residues. The CDR3 protein is CASSLARAGLQETQYF. DNA for the CDR3: TGCGCCAGCAGCTTGGCGCGAGCGGGGCTCCAAGAGACCCAGTACTTC.

This chain's CDR3 is CASSYSKEANQPQHF. The CDR3 DNA reads as TGTGCCAGCAGTTACTCGAAGGAGGCGAATCAGCCCCAGCATTTT. The J gene is TRBJ1-5, the V gene TRBV6-5, with D hard to call. V lost 0 bases and J 4 bases, leaving 10 bases between the germline ends. This CDR3 contains 15 residues. Germline lookup yields CDR1 MNHEY and CDR2 SVGAGI.

V is TRBV5-1 and J is TRBJ2-7; TRBD1 matches at 7 bases. This CDR3 is 15 amino acids long. Germline V gene lookup returns CDR1 SGHRS and CDR2 YFSETQ. V lost 5 bases and J lost 2; bases outside the gene matches: 10. The CDR3 DNA sequence: TGCGCCAGCAGTTACCTAGGGACAGATCCCTACGAGCAGTACTTC. Translated: CASSYLGTDPYEQYF.

This chain connects TRBV5-1 to TRBJ1-4; D possibly corresponds to TRBD1 (6 bases). Germline V lookup: CDR1 SGHRS, CDR2 YFSETQ. V was shortened by 0 bases and J by 0 bases, with 6 bases between the two germline ends. This CDR3 has 15 residues. CDR3 sequence reads: CASSLGTATNEKLFF. CDR3 bases: TGCGCCAGCAGCTTGGGGACAGCAACTAATGAAAAACTGTTTTTT.

The chain couples TRBV27 to TRBJ1-5; a weak D match, TRBD1 (5 bases). Trimming removed 3 bases at V and 3 bases at J, with 9 bases between. Germline V CDR1 and CDR2: MNHEY, SMNVEV (reference sequence). The CDR3 runs to 14 residues. CDR3 nucleotide sequence: TGTGCCAGCAGTTTCAGGGTTCCCAATCAGCCCCAGCATTTT. Residues: CASSFRVPNQPQHF.

The chain combines TRBV7-2 with TRBJ1-1; D is unresolved. V dropped 0 bases and J dropped 0 bases, with 8 bases sitting between them. This CDR3 is 15 amino acids long. Germline V gene sequence: CDR1 SGHTA, CDR2 FQGNSA. CDR3 loop: CASSLARGLNTEAFF. DNA of the CDR3: TGTGCCAGCAGCTTAGCGCGGGGTCTGAACACTGAAGCTTTCTTT.

The V call is TRBV5-4, the J call TRBJ2-4; a weak D match, TRBD2 (6 bases). Germline CDR1 SGHNT, CDR2 YYREEE (reference sequence). Deletions cut 0 bases from V and 6 bases from J, with 13 bases between. The CDR3 runs 15 residues. The CDR3 DNA follows: TGTGCCAGCAGCTTGGTGGGTTCCGGGAGAAACATTCAGTACTTC. It yields the protein CASSLVGSGRNIQYF.

The chain has TRBV7-2 and TRBJ2-2, with D perhaps TRBD2 (5 bases). Trimming stripped 1 base from V and 5 bases from J, with 17 bases between. The CDR3 has 17 amino acids. Germline values: CDR1 SGHTA, CDR2 FQGNSA. The DNA of the CDR3 is TGTGCCAGCAGCTTAGGCTGGGAGCTACTCAAAACCGGGGAGCTGTTTTTT. Protein product: CASSLGWELLKTGELFF. The full variable domain, completed using reference TRBV7-2 and TRBJ2-2, is GAGVSQSPSNKVTEKGKDVELRCDPISGHTALYWYRQSLGQGLEFLIYFQGNSAPDKSGLPSDRFSAERTGGSVSTLTIQRTQQEDSAVYLCASSLGWELLKTGELFFGEGSRLTVL.

The chain employs TRBV19 and TRBJ1-3, with D uncertain. CDR3 length: 15 amino acids. Germline CDR1 LNHDA, CDR2 SQIVND (reference sequence). V lost 5 bases and J 1 base, leaving 12 bases between the germline ends. The CDR3 region is CASSSVLFSGNTIYF. The CDR3 nucleotides are TGTGCCAGTAGTTCGGTATTATTTTCTGGAAACACCATATATTTT.

This CDR3 is CASSLLDWGENLSYEQYF. The CDR3 region has the DNA TGCGCCAGCAGCTTGTTGGATTGGGGGGAAAACTTGTCCTACGAGCAGTACTTC. The genes are TRBV5-1 and TRBJ2-7, with D possibly TRBD2 on 6 matching bases. CDR1 and CDR2 (germline): SGHRS, YFSETQ. V shed 1 base and J shed 1 base, with 21 bases lying between them. The CDR3 has 18 residues. Based on the CDR3 plus reference TRBV5-1 and TRBJ2-7, the full variable domain is KAGVTQTPRYLIKTRGQQVTLSCSPISGHRSVSWYQQTPGQGLQFLFEYFSETQRNKGNFPGRFSGRQFSNSRSEMNVSTLELGDSALYLCASSLLDWGENLSYEQYFGPGTRLTVT.

The rearrangement links TRBV6-1 to TRBJ2-2; weak D call: TRBD2 (6 bases). V was cut by 5 bases and J by 3 bases, with 10 bases left in between. CDR3 length: 14 residues. Germline CDR1 reads MNHNS; CDR2 reads SASEGT. Here the CDR3 reads CASSWGGDTGELFF. For the CDR3, the DNA is TGTGCCAGCAGTTGGGGAGGAGACACCGGGGAGCTGTTTTTT.

This chain uses TRBV9 with TRBJ1-2, with 8 nucleotides matching TRBD1. The CDR3 sequence is 15 residues long. Germline CDR1 reads SGDLS; CDR2 reads YYNGEE. V was pared by 6 bases and J by 6 bases, with 13 bases of the junction left unmatched. The CDR3: CASTPGGVMWDGYTF. In nucleotides, the CDR3 is TGTGCCAGCACCCCAGGGGGCGTTATGTGGGATGGCTACACCTTC.

This clone was counted a single time. This chain uses TRBV7-2 with TRBJ2-7; 9 bases fit TRBD1. CDR1 is SGHTA, CDR2 FQGNSA, per germline. V lost 6 bases, J lost 5 bases, and 11 bases stayed unmatched. This CDR3 comprises 15 residues. Here the CDR3 DNA reads TGTGCCAGCAGGTCCCGGACAGGGGATGTCGACGAGCAGTACTTC. This codes for CASRSRTGDVDEQYF. The variable domain in full, with the rest retrieved from reference TRBV7-2 and TRBJ2-7, is GAGVSQSPSNKVTEKGKDVELRCDPISGHTALYWYRQSLGQGLEFLIYFQGNSAPDKSGLPSDRFSAERTGGSVSTLTIQRTQQEDSAVYLCASRSRTGDVDEQYFGPGTRLTVT.